The TCR beta chain under discussion was sequenced for a study of blood T cell repertoires in COVID-19. Using immunoSEQ multiplex PCR, the repertoire was profiled, and TCRdb retains in-frame clones only, with some absent. The sample lists some 350,000 clones, 89% occurring once. The CDR3 runs 15 residues. V lost 4 bases, J lost 2 bases, and 7 bases stayed unmatched. Germline V gene lookup returns CDR1 SEHNR and CDR2 FQNEAQ (reference sequence). The chain recombines TRBV7-9 with TRBJ2-5; 7 nucleotides match TRBD2. This sequence originates from a woman aged 25 to 45 with COVID-19, enrolled during active disease. What was sequenced was peripheral blood. CDR3 in amino acids: CASSSLAGEQETQYF. The CDR3 DNA is TGTGCCAGCAGCTCCTTAGCGGGTGAGCAAGAGACCCAGTACTTC.